One T cell receptor (beta chain) is described in this entry. The antigen is unknown. Using immunoSEQ multiplex PCR, the repertoire was profiled, and TCRdb retains in-frame clones only, with some absent. This table has 200,000 or so clones, around 93% appearing once. In germline, CDR1 is KGHSH, CDR2 LQKENI. The CDR3 length is 16 residues. Trimming removed 1 base from V and 1 base from J; junction bases left unmatched: 5. This entry comes from a study of T cell responses to AZD1222 COVID-19 vaccine. Study-level results: When two AZD1222 doses had been given, Spike-specific TCR breadth and depth rose. A mostly white British donor set with more females was recruited, and clonal diversity was possibly underestimated. Vaccine-associated CD4 TCRs ranged over spike, dominating at 160-218 and 743-854.

J is TRBJ2-3 and V is TRBV18; the match to TRBD1 covers 7 bases. This TCR came from an adult in good health. The specimen comprised peripheral blood, sampled on day 0 of AZD1222 vaccination. CDR3 DNA sequence: TGTGCCAGCTCACCACTATTAGGACAGGGCACAGATACGCAGTATTTT. It encodes CASSPLLGQGTDTQYF.